The text below deals with one TCR beta chain. V gave up 5 bases and J gave up 4 bases, with 15 bases separating them. Germline CDR1 is SEHNR and CDR2 is FQNEAQ (reference sequence). CDR3 length: 15 amino acids. The sample originates from a study of blood T cell repertoires in COVID-19. Participant-given clinical history determined each cohort assignment. Symptom resolution, clearance, or two negative PCRs marked donors in Cohort 3 as recovered. Sequencing used immunoSEQ multiplex PCR; TCRdb keeps in-frame clones, though not all of them. Of about 200,000 clones in the sample, 65% to 85% were seen once. Sequencing used PBMCs or T cells enriched from blood (not recorded which). This sequence was found in a man aged 35 to 55 who had recovered from COVID-19. The chain recombines TRBV7-9 with TRBJ1-5; tentative D call: TRBD1 (6 bases). In DNA form, the CDR3 reads TGTGCCAGCAGCCTTGCCACAGGGCTGAATCAGCCCCAGCATTTT. Amino acids: CASSLATGLNQPQHF.